This T cell receptor (beta chain) emerged from a study of cytomegalovirus exposure and HLA in healthy donors. Clones were read by immunoSEQ multiplex PCR, and TCRdb kept only the in-frame ones, dropping some. Here the sample spans about 63,000 clones, 80% to 90% being singletons. The germline V gene has CDR1 MNHEY and CDR2 SMNVEV (reference sequence). The ends were cut back, 5 bases at V and 0 bases at J, with 20 bases in the middle. The CDR3 loop spans 18 amino acids. The TCR sequence derives from a woman aged 18-30 years in good health and CMV-seronegative. Material for sequencing was PBMCs. V and J are TRBV27 and TRBJ1-5; D perhaps matches TRBD1 (6 bases). CDR3 nucleotide sequence: TGTGCCAGCAGTATTCTACCCCCCTGGACAGCTAGCAATCAGCCCCAGCATTTT. Amino acids: CASSILPPWTASNQPQHF.